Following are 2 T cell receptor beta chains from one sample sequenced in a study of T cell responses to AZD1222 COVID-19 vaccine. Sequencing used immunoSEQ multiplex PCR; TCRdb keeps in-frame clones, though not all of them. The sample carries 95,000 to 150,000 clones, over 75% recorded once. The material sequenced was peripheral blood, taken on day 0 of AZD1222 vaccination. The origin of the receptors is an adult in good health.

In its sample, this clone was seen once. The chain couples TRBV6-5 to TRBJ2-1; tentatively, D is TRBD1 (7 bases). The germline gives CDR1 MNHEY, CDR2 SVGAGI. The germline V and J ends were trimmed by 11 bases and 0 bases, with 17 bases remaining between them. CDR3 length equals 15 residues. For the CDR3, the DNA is TGTGCCGTATCCAGGGGGGCCTTCTCCTACAATGAGCAGTTCTTC. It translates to CAVSRGAFSYNEQFF.

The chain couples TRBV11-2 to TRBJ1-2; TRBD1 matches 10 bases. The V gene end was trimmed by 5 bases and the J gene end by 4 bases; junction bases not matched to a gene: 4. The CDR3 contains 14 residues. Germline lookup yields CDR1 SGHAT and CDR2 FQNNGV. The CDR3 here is CASSPRTGGYGYTF. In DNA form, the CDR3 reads TGTGCCAGCAGCCCTAGGACAGGGGGCTATGGCTACACCTTC.